This T cell receptor beta chain was recorded in a study of esophageal squamous cell carcinoma under preoperative chemotherapy. Study-wide results and limits: Chemotherapy was followed by significantly higher TCR diversity in peripheral T cells only, not tumor-infiltrating lymphocytes. Paclitaxel-nedaplatin therapy caused immediate, substantial clonotype frequency changes.

From the PCR reads, TCRdb called clonotypes with MiXCR, one entry per CDR3 protein. The table shows roughly 15,000 distinct CDR3 sequences, with more than 45% occurring only once. At least ten counts were recorded for this clonotype. Antigen specificity is unknown. V lost 4 bases to trimming and J lost 3 bases, with 5 bases between them. The CDR3 totals 12 residues. Germline lookup yields CDR1 SGHTA and CDR2 FQGNSA. The time point is: before preoperative PTX-NDP chemotherapy. The biological material was taken from a patient given preoperative chemotherapy. The TCR was taken from a human donor with esophageal squamous cell carcinoma. The donor label of this sample is uncertain. The J gene is TRBJ2-3, the V gene TRBV7-2; D gene ambiguous. The CDR3 loop is CASSSYTDTQYF. In DNA form, the CDR3 reads TGTGCCAGCAGCTCTTATACAGATACGCAGTATTTT.